This TCR beta chain appears in the sequencing data of a study of shared clonotypes between healthy human individuals. Measured with immunoSEQ multiplex PCR; TCRdb has only the in-frame clones, and not every one. The table lists over 75,000 clones, 60% to 75% of them singletons. Germline values: CDR1 SGHVS, CDR2 FQNEAQ. V gave up 3 bases and J gave up 6 bases; unmatched junction bases: 13. The CDR3 has 16 residues. The specimen sequenced was memory CD8+ T cells sorted from blood. Subset denoted: CD45RO+ cells pooled with CCR7-negative TemRA cells. The chain uses TRBV7-8 and TRBJ2-7; 8 nucleotides line up with TRBD1. This clonotype was obtained from a man aged 25 to 40 in good health. Here the CDR3 reads CASSLGTTGGLGEQYF. For the CDR3, the DNA is TGTGCCAGCAGCTTGGGGACAACAGGGGGTCTGGGCGAGCAGTACTTC.